This T cell receptor beta chain was identified in a study of identical twins. J gave up 0 bases and V 5 bases, and 14 bases lay outside the gene matches. Germline V lookup: CDR1 SGHAT, CDR2 FQNNGV. This CDR3 spans 19 amino acids. Each cDNA held unique molecular identifiers, and template switching gave it a universal primer site. TCRdb reanalysed the 5' RACE reads using MiXCR and keeps one entry per CDR3 protein. Altogether some 200,000 distinct CDR3 sequences are present, 7.5% being singletons, with the ten largest covering approximately 2%. Study-wide results and caveats: Model-predicted out-of-frame TCR alpha sharing fell below observed values in monozygotic twins.

Only a few counts were recorded for this clonotype. Antigen unknown. These same data were also listed under a study on yellow fever vaccine responses in identical twins.

This TCR came from a woman aged 18-30 years in good health. The rearrangement links TRBV11-2 to TRBJ2-2; 8 bases line up with TRBD2. Sequences were obtained from memory (CD45RO+) T cells sorted from blood. CDR3 loop: CASSPRSLAGYSNTGELFF. The CDR3 DNA reads as TGTGCCAGCAGCCCCCGTTCGCTAGCGGGCTATTCGAACACCGGGGAGCTGTTTTTT. The whole variable domain, filled in from reference TRBV11-2 and TRBJ2-2, reads EAGVAQSPRYKIIEKRQSVAFWCNPISGHATLYWYQQILGQGPKLLIQFQNNGVVDDSQLPKDRFSAERLKGVDSTLKIQPAKLEDSAVYLCASSPRSLAGYSNTGELFFGEGSRLTVL.